The 21 T cell receptor beta chains reported below all come from one sample, sequenced in a study of response to subunit inactivated influenza vaccine. TCRdb itself ran the RT-PCR reads through MiXCR, one entry per CDR3 protein. Of around 250,000 distinct CDR3 sequences in the sample, approximately 12% were seen once. The sequences come from non-naive T cells sorted from PBMCs, collected less than 15 days before vaccination. Every receptor here comes from a man aged 50 to 60 who received an inactivated influenza vaccine.

This clonotype was seen at least ten times. This chain links TRBV7-2 with TRBJ2-5; D possibly uses TRBD1 or TRBD2 (5 bases each). Germline V lookup: CDR1 SGHTA, CDR2 FQGNSA. Trimming shortened V by 4 bases and J by 5 bases, and 14 bases separated the two germline ends. The CDR3 length is 14 residues. The CDR3 bases are TGTGCCAGCAGCTCGGGACCCGCTACGGAGACCCAGTACTTC. It translates to CASSSGPATETQYF.

This clonotype was detected only a few times. This sequence joins TRBV7-9 and TRBJ2-3, with 8 bases identical to TRBD1. CDR3 size: 15 residues. Trimming cost V 5 bases and J 2 bases; bases outside gene matches: 6. Germline CDR1 is SEHNR and CDR2 is FQNEAQ (reference sequence). CDR3 sequence (DNA): TGTGCCAGCAGCCTCCCAGGGGGCACCACAGATACGCAGTATTTT. It encodes CASSLPGGTTDTQYF.

Many counts were recorded for this clonotype. The chain carries TRBV24-1 and TRBJ2-7; TRBD1 is a possible D gene (6 bases). V lost 3 bases to trimming and J lost 6 bases, with 14 bases between them. Germline V gene sequence: CDR1 KGHDR, CDR2 SFDVKD. The CDR3 consists of 14 residues. Here the CDR3 DNA reads TGTGCCACCAGTGATGCCGGGACACCTAGCGAGCAGTACTTC. Translating it yields CATSDAGTPSEQYF.

This clonotype occurred a few times. The chain links TRBV7-9 to TRBJ2-2; 7 nucleotides line up with TRBD2. The ends lost 3 bases at V and 2 bases at J; junction bases unmatched: 9. Germline loops: CDR1 SEHNR, CDR2 FQNEAQ (reference sequence). This CDR3 is 17 amino acids long. The CDR3, as DNA: TGTGCCAGCAGCTTGCTTGCGGGGAGGGGAAACACCGGGGAGCTGTTTTTT. The encoded protein is CASSLLAGRGNTGELFF.

Ten or more counts support this clonotype. The chain is built from TRBV4-2 and TRBJ2-3; no clear D. V lost 1 base to trimming and J lost 1 base, with 3 bases between them. Germline assignment: CDR1 LGHNA and CDR2 YNFKEQ. The CDR3 sequence is 13 residues long. The CDR3 here is CASSQARTDTQYF. As DNA, the CDR3 is TGTGCCAGCAGCCAAGCTCGCACAGATACGCAGTATTTT.

This clonotype was seen a few times. V is TRBV7-6 and J is TRBJ2-5; D assignment may be TRBD1 or TRBD2 (5 bases each). V was trimmed by 2 bases and J by 0 bases, leaving 13 bases between them. Germline CDR1 reads SGHVS; CDR2 reads FNYEAQ. This CDR3 contains 16 residues. Here the CDR3 reads CASSLPWGKYQETQYF. CDR3 nucleotide sequence: TGTGCCAGCAGCTTACCGTGGGGGAAGTACCAAGAGACCCAGTACTTC.

To note about this clonotype: One base away lies a much larger clone, so this may be a sequencing read error. The chain combines TRBV4-3 with TRBJ2-5; 10 bases align to TRBD2. CDR3 length equals 17 residues. V was clipped by 2 bases and J by 7 bases; unmatched bases: 13. Germline CDR1 and CDR2: LGHNA and YSLEER. The CDR3 sequence is CASSQNPRTSGLGTQYF. The DNA of the CDR3 is TGCGCCAGCAGCCAAAATCCCCGGACTAGCGGCTTGGGGACCCAGTACTTC.

This clonotype turned up a few times. The CDR3 bases are TGTGCCAGCAGCCAGGGGAGACAGGGGGCGCGTGGGGCCAACGTCCTGACTTTC. Protein: CASSQGRQGARGANVLTF. The chain couples TRBV14 to TRBJ2-6, with TRBD1 matching over 10 bases. Germline CDR1 and CDR2: SGHDN and FVKESK. With V trimmed by 3 bases and J by 3 bases, 8 bases remained unmatched. This CDR3 has 18 amino acids.

V usage is TRBV18 and J usage is TRBJ2-5, with 7 bases fitting TRBD2. Trimming removed 4 bases from V and 7 bases from J; junction bases left unmatched: 9. Germline lookup yields CDR1 KGHSH and CDR2 LQKENI. The CDR3 loop spans 14 amino acids. The CDR3 spells CASSHGTNGWTQYF. For the CDR3, the DNA is TGTGCCAGCTCACACGGGACTAACGGGTGGACCCAGTACTTC. Combining the CDR3 with reference TRBV18 and TRBJ2-5 gives the whole variable domain NAGVMQNPRHLVRRRGQEARLRCSPMKGHSHVYWYRQLPEEGLKFMVYLQKENIIDESGMPKERFSAEFPKEGPSILRIQQVVRGDSAAYFCASSHGTNGWTQYFGPGTRLLVL.

This clonotype turned up a few times. The chain links TRBV20-1 to TRBJ2-5; 9 bases fit TRBD2. CDR1 DFQATT and CDR2 SNEGSKA come from the germline V gene (reference sequence). The CDR3 length is 14 residues. V lost 4 bases and J lost 4; bases outside the gene matches: 7. In DNA, the CDR3 is TGCAGTGCTACCACGGGACTAGCAGGAGAGACCCAGTACTTC. It codes for CSATTGLAGETQYF.

This clonotype has ten or more counts. The chain joins TRBV6-2 or TRBV6-3 to TRBJ1-5, with 9 nucleotides matching TRBD1. Germline V gene data show CDR1 as MNHEY and CDR2 as SVGEGT. The ends lost 6 bases at V and 3 bases at J; junction bases unmatched: 6. There are 15 residues in the CDR3. The CDR3 sequence is CASRGTGINNQPQHF. CDR3 coding DNA: TGTGCCAGCAGGGGGACAGGGATTAACAATCAGCCCCAGCATTTT.

The table lists this clonotype with many counts. This chain uses TRBV3-1 with TRBJ2-2, with 8 bases fitting TRBD2. V lost 8 bases, J lost 4 bases, and 6 bases stayed unmatched. CDR3 size: 14 residues. Germline V CDR1 and CDR2: LGHDT, YNNKEL (reference sequence). The CDR3 DNA reads as TGTGCCAGCGGAAAGCGGGAGCTCACCGGGGAGCTGTTTTTT. Amino acid sequence: CASGKRELTGELFF. Complete variable domain (other parts from reference TRBV3-1 and TRBJ2-2): DTAVSQTPKYLVTQMGNDKSIKCEQNLGHDTMYWYKQDSKKFLKIMFSYNNKELIINETVPNRFSPKSPDKAHLNLHINSLELGDSAVYFCASGKRELTGELFFGEGSRLTVL.

This clonotype was counted a few times. This chain connects TRBV7-2 to TRBJ1-6; D possibly corresponds to TRBD1 (5 bases). Germline CDR1 is SGHTA and CDR2 is FQGNSA. V lost 1 base and J lost 8, with 12 bases in between. CDR3 size: 15 residues. CDR3 region: CASSLVPGPDSPLHF. CDR3 coding DNA: TGTGCCAGCAGCTTAGTCCCAGGGCCGGATTCACCCCTCCACTTT.

This clonotype was picked up a small number of times. The chain recombines TRBV4-2 with TRBJ1-2; D is possibly TRBD1 (5 bases). CDR1 and CDR2 from the germline V gene are LGHNA and YNFKEQ. This CDR3 region has 15 residues. V shed 0 bases and J shed 1 base, with 9 bases lying between them. CDR3 sequence reads: CASSQDPQGNYGYTF. The DNA for the CDR3 is TGTGCCAGCAGCCAAGACCCTCAGGGTAACTATGGCTACACCTTC.

The CDR3 region has the DNA TGCGCCAGCAGCCAAGAAGGTCCGGGACAGGGACATAATTCACCCCTCCACTTT. It specifies CASSQEGPGQGHNSPLHF. The chain recombines TRBV4-3 with TRBJ1-6, with 9 positions matching TRBD1. In germline, CDR1 is LGHNA, CDR2 YSLEER. The CDR3 is 18 amino acids. The ends lost 0 bases at V and 5 bases at J; junction bases unmatched: 8.

Ten or more counts support this clonotype. The rearrangement joins TRBV20-1 to TRBJ2-7, with 8 bases that match TRBD1. The CDR3 extends over 12 amino acids. Germline V gene lookup returns CDR1 DFQATT and CDR2 SNEGSKA (reference sequence). The CDR3 loop reads CSVQGEVYEQYF. The CDR3 nucleotides read TGCAGCGTACAGGGGGAGGTATACGAGCAGTACTTC.

This clonotype was seen ten or more times. This chain joins TRBV18 and TRBJ2-7; the D gene is possibly TRBD1 (5 bases). Trimming pared 4 bases from V and 4 bases from J, leaving 11 bases between. The CDR3 covers 13 residues. Germline assignment: CDR1 KGHSH and CDR2 LQKENI. The CDR3 reads CASSRAGLYEQYF. The CDR3 region has the DNA TGTGCCAGCTCACGGGCAGGGCTATACGAGCAGTACTTC.

This clonotype has ten or more counts. V gene TRBV2 combines with J gene TRBJ2-1; D perhaps matches TRBD1 (7 bases). Trimming left V 4 bases short and J 0 bases short, with 13 bases between. Germline loops: CDR1 SNHLY, CDR2 FYNNEI. There are 16 residues in the CDR3. The CDR3 protein is CASSAQGGLSYNEQFF. In DNA, the CDR3 is TGTGCCAGCAGTGCTCAGGGGGGTCTCTCCTACAATGAGCAGTTCTTC.

Here the CDR3 reads CASSSGRGLDNEQFF. The CDR3 nucleotides read TGTGCCAGCAGTTCCGGACGCGGGTTGGACAATGAGCAGTTCTTC. The V call is TRBV11-3, the J call TRBJ2-1, with TRBD2 as a possible D gene (5 bases). Germline V CDR1 and CDR2: SGHNT, YENEEA. Trimming left V 6 bases short and J 5 bases short, with 17 bases between. The CDR3 runs 15 residues.

This clonotype was counted only a few times. The CDR3 here is CASSSRGQGETQYF. CDR3 sequence (DNA): TGTGCCAGCAGCTCCCGCGGACAGGGAGAGACCCAGTACTTC. The chain uses TRBV7-2 and TRBJ2-5; the match to TRBD1 covers 8 bases. The length of the CDR3 is 14 residues. Trimming at V came to 4 bases and at J to 4 bases, leaving 5 bases not matched to a gene. In germline, CDR1 is SGHTA, CDR2 FQGNSA. The full variable domain, with the rest looked up from reference TRBV7-2 and TRBJ2-5, is GAGVSQSPSNKVTEKGKDVELRCDPISGHTALYWYRQSLGQGLEFLIYFQGNSAPDKSGLPSDRFSAERTGGSVSTLTIQRTQQEDSAVYLCASSSRGQGETQYFGPGTRLLVL.

The chain is built from TRBV6-1 and TRBJ2-5; TRBD2 matches at 12 bases. Germline V gene lookup returns CDR1 MNHNS and CDR2 SASEGT. The length of the CDR3 is 17 residues. The V gene end was trimmed by 2 bases and the J gene end by 7 bases; junction bases not matched to a gene: 11. CDR3 amino acids: CASSESWTSGEMGTQYF. CDR3 bases: TGTGCCAGCAGTGAATCCTGGACTAGCGGGGAGATGGGGACCCAGTACTTC.